Only one count was recorded for the clone carrying this T cell receptor beta chain. The method was immunoSEQ multiplex PCR; TCRdb's version includes in-frame clones alone and lacks a portion of them. The sample shows approximately 150,000 clones, around 88% of them seen only once. This record comes from a study of T cell responses to AZD1222 COVID-19 vaccine. Looked up from germline, CDR1 is SGDLS and CDR2 is YYNGEE. The CDR3 covers 15 residues. V was pared by 0 bases and J by 4 bases, with 14 bases between. The source was peripheral blood, collected on day 0 of AZD1222 vaccination. The receptor was derived from an adult in good health. The rearrangement joins TRBV9 to TRBJ2-7; either TRBD1 or TRBD2 may supply D (5 bases each). The CDR3 loop is CASSVAAGTRYEQYF. As DNA, the CDR3 is TGTGCCAGCAGCGTAGCGGCAGGGACCCGGTACGAGCAGTACTTC.